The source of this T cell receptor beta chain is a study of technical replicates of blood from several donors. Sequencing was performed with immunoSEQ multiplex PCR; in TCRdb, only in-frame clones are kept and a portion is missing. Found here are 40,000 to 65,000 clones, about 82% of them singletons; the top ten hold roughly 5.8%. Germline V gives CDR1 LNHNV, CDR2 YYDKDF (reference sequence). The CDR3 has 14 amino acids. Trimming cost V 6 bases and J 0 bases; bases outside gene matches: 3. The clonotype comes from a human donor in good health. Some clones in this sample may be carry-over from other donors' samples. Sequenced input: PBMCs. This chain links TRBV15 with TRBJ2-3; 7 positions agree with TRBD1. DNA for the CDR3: TGTGCCACCAGAGGGGACAGAAGCACAGATACGCAGTATTTT. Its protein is CATRGDRSTDTQYF.